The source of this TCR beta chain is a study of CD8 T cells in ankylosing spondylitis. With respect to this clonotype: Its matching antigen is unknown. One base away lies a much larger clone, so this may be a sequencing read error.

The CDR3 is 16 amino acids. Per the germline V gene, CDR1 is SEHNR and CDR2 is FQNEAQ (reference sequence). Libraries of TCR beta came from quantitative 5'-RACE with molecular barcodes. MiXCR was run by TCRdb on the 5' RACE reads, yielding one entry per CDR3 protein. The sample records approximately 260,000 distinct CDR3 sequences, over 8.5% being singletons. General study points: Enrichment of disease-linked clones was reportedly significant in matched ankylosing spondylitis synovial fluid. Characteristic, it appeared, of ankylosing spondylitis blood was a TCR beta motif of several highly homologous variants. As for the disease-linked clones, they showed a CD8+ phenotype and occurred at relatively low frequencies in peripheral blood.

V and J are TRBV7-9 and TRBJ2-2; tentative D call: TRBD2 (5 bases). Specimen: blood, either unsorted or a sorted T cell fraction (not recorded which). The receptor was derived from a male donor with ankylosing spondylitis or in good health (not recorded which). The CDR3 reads CTSSLLVARDTGELFF. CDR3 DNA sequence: TGTACCAGCAGCTTACTGGTAGCGCGTGACACCGGGGAGCTGTTTTTT.